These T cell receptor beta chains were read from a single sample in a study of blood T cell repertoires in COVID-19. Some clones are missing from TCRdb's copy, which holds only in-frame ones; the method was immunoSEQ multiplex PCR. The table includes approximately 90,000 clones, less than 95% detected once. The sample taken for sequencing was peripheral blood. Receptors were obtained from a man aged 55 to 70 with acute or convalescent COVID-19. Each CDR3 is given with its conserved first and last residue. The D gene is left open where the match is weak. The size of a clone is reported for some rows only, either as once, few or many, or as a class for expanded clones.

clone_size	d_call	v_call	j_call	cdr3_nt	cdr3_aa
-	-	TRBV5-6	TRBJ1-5	TGTGCCAGCAGCGTTCAAGAAGGAGGTCAGCCCCAGCATTTT	CASSVQEGGQPQHF
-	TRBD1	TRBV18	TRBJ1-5	TGTGCCAGCTCACCAGGACAGGGCTGGCAGCCCCAGCATTTT	CASSPGQGWQPQHF
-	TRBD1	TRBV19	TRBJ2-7	TGTGCCAGTAGTTTAGGCTCCAGGGGGAATAAGTACTTC	CASSLGSRGNKYF
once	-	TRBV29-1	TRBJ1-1	TGCAGCGTTGAAGATTGGAGGGATGGAGGGAACACTGAAGCTTTCTTT	CSVEDWRDGGNTEAFF
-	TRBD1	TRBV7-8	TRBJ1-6	TGTGCCAGCAGCCACACAGGGGGACGGAGCTTAACCTATAATTCACCCCTCCACTTT	CASSHTGGRSLTYNSPLHF
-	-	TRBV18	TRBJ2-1	TGTGCCAGCTCACCCCCTTCTCTGCAGTACAATGAGCAGTTCTTC	CASSPPSLQYNEQFF
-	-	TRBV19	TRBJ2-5	TGTGCCAGTAGTTTTCGAGGAGAGACCCAGTACTTC	CASSFRGETQYF
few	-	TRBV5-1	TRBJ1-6	TGCGCCAGCAGCGAAAGGAGTGATTCACCCCTCCACTTT	CASSERSDSPLHF
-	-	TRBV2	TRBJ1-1	TGTGCCAGCAGTGAGACAGGTGTACGGGTCTTT	CASSETGVRVF
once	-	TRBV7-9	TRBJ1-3	TGTGCCAGCAGCCCTAGCTCATTGGCCCACTCTGGAAACACCATATATTTT	CASSPSSLAHSGNTIYF
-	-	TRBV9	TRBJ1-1	TGTGCCAGCAGCGTAGTTGGCAGGGCGTTTGAAGCTTTCTTT	CASSVVGRAFEAFF
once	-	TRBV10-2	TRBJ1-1	TGCGCCAGCAGTGTGGCAGGGGCGATAGGGGTGACTGAAGCTTTCTTT	CASSVAGAIGVTEAFF
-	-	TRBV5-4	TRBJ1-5	TGTGCCAGCAGCTTGGGTTTAGAGCAGCCCCAGCATTTT	CASSLGLEQPQHF
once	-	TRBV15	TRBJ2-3	TGTGCCACCAGCAGAGTAGGGAACAGGGTTACAGATACGCAGTATTTT	CATSRVGNRVTDTQYF
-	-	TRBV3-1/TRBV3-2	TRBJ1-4	TGTGCCAGCAGCCTCTCTACAGCAAACCAAAAACTGTTTTTT	CASSLSTANQKLFF
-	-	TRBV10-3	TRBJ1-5	TGTGCCATCAGTGAGTCAGGGGCCCAGGGTCCTCAGCCCCAGCATTTT	CAISESGAQGPQPQHF
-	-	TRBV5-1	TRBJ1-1	TGCGCCAGCAGGAGAGGCATGAACACTGAAGCTTTCTTT	CASRRGMNTEAFF
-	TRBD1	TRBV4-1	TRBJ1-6	TGCGCCAGCAGCCAAGTTCTGGGACAGGGGTTATCCTATAATTCACCCCTCCACTTT	CASSQVLGQGLSYNSPLHF
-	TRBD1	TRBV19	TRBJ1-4	TGTGCCAGTAGTGGGGGACAGGCAACTAATGAAAAACTGTTTTTT	CASSGGQATNEKLFF
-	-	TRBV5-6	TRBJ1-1	TGTGCCAGCAGCTTCAGGGCCCTCCTGAACACTGAAGCTTTCTTT	CASSFRALLNTEAFF
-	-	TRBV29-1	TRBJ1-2	TGCAGCGTTTTGGGACACCCTTCTAACTATGGCTACACCTTC	CSVLGHPSNYGYTF
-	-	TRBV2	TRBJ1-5	TGTGCCAGTCAGGGAATTAATCAGCCCCAGCATTTT	CASQGINQPQHF
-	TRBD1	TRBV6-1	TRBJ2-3	TGTGCCAGCACTAGGGGGCTAGGAACAGATACGCAGTATTTT	CASTRGLGTDTQYF
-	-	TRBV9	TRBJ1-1	TGTGCCAGCACCGTTGGGAGGGATAGGACTGAAGCTTTCTTT	CASTVGRDRTEAFF
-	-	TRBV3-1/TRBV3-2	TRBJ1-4	TGTGCCAGCAGCCAAGATCCGTATGCAACTAATGAAAAACTGTTTTTT	CASSQDPYATNEKLFF
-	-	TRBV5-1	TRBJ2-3	TGCGCCAGCAGCGGTTCGGGGTCCGGTACGCAGTATTTT	CASSGSGSGTQYF
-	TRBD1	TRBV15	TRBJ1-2	TGTGCCACCAGCCGAAACAGGGGGCGCAACTATGGCTACACCTTC	CATSRNRGRNYGYTF
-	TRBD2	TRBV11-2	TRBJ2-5	TGTGCCAGCAGCTTAGATCACCTGAGGGAGGGGTACTTC	CASSLDHLREGYF
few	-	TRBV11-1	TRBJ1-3	TGTGCCAGCAGCCCAGATCCGGGAAACACCATATATTTT	CASSPDPGNTIYF
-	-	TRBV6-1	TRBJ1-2	TGTGCCAGCAGTGCCCAGCCCGGGGAGGGGAGCTATGGCTACACCTTC	CASSAQPGEGSYGYTF
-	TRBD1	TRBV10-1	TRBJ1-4	TGCGCCAGCAGTGAAGCAGGGACGCAGGGGGGCGAAAAACTGTTTTTT	CASSEAGTQGGEKLFF
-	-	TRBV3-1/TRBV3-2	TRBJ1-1	TGTGCCAGCAGCCAGACCAGGGATAGCACTGAAGCTTTCTTT	CASSQTRDSTEAFF
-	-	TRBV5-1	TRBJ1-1	TGCGCCAGCAGCAACCCTGGGGCGGTATTGAACACTGAAGCTTTCTTT	CASSNPGAVLNTEAFF
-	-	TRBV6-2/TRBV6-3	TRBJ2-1	TGTGCCAGCAGTCTCCGGGACTTCCTTTCCTACAATGAGCAGTTCTTC	CASSLRDFLSYNEQFF
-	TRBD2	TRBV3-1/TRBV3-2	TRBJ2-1	TGTGCCAGCAGCCAATCCGGGACTAACTACAATGAGCAGTTCTTC	CASSQSGTNYNEQFF
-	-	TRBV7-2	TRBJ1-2	TGTGCCAGCAGCTTAGTGGGGGGGAATGGCTACACCTTC	CASSLVGGNGYTF
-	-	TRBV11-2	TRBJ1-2	TGTGCCAGCAGCCCAGCTCCGGACTCGGGGTACTATGGCTACACCTTC	CASSPAPDSGYYGYTF
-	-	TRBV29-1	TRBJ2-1	TGCAGCGTTGGGGCAACCAATGAGCAGTTCTTC	CSVGATNEQFF
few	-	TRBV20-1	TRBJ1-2	TGCAGTGCTAGCGGACAGTATGGCTACACCTTC	CSASGQYGYTF
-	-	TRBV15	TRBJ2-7	TGTGCCACCAGCAGAGTTGGAGCGGCCGGGGGGCCCTACGAGCAGTACTTC	CATSRVGAAGGPYEQYF
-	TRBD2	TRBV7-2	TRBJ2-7	TGTGCCAGCAGCCCTTCCCTGACTAGCTCCCGCTACGAGCAGTACTTC	CASSPSLTSSRYEQYF
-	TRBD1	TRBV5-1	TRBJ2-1	TGCGCCAGCAGCTTAGAAGGACAGGGGGCAGGAGAGCAGTTCTTC	CASSLEGQGAGEQFF
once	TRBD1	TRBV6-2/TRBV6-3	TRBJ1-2	TGTGCCAGCAGTTCGATCTCCGGGACAGCCTATGGCTACACCTTC	CASSSISGTAYGYTF
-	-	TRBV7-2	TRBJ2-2	TGTGCCAGCAGCTCCCAGACAGGCGGGGAGCTGTTTTTT	CASSSQTGGELFF
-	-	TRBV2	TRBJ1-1	TGTGCCAGCAGTGCGGAAGGGGGAAGGAACACTGAAGCTTTCTTT	CASSAEGGRNTEAFF
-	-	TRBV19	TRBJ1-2	TGTGCCAGTAGTATGGGAACAGCGGGGAACTATGGCTACACCTTC	CASSMGTAGNYGYTF
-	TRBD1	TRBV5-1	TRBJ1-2	TGCGCCAGCTCCCCAGCCCCCCTGCGGACAGGAAACGTCTATGGCTACACCTTC	CASSPAPLRTGNVYGYTF
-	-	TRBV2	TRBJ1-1	TGTGCCAGCAGGGTGGAGTCCGGGGACACTGAAGCTTTCTTT	CASRVESGDTEAFF
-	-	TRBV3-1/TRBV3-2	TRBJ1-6	TGTGCCAGCAGCCAAAGGAGTTCACCCCTCCACTTT	CASSQRSSPLHF
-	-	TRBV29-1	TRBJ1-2	TGCAGCGCTGGAGGGTTGGGGGGAGATAACTATGGCTACACCTTC	CSAGGLGGDNYGYTF